This T cell receptor beta chain derives from a study of T cells in Graves' hyperthyroidism and ophthalmopathy. Amplification of TCR beta CDR3 regions used RNA as the template. Researchers ran a first-round RT-PCR on the TCR CDR3 using the HTBI primer set. One entry per CDR3 protein results from TCRdb running MiXCR on the multiplex PCR reads. The data contain 300,000 to 350,000 distinct CDR3 sequences, approximately 14% of them singletons. Note on this clonotype: Its specificity is not known.

Criteria for exclusion of patients were uncontrolled infection, other autoimmune disease, pregnancy or lactation. Findings of the study overall: Blood samples included most of the expanded thyroid clonotypes exceeding 0.001.

With 5 bases clipped from V and 2 bases from J, the junction kept 5 bases outside the gene matches. Germline V gene lookup returns CDR1 SEHNR and CDR2 FQNEAQ (reference sequence). This CDR3 region has 14 residues. The chain uses TRBV7-9 and TRBJ2-7, with 8 bases lining up with TRBD1. Sequencing input: blood. This clonotype originated in a woman between 25 and 40 years old with Graves' hyperthyroidism. CDR3 residues: CASSLQGATYEQYF. The CDR3 nucleotides are TGTGCCAGCAGCCTCCAGGGGGCGACCTACGAGCAGTACTTC. The full variable domain, with the rest looked up from reference TRBV7-9 and TRBJ2-7, is DTGVSQNPRHKITKRGQNVTFRCDPISEHNRLYWYRQTLGQGPEFLTYFQNEAQLEKSRLLSDRFSAERPKGSFSTLEIQRTEQGDSAMYLCASSLQGATYEQYFGPGTRLTVT.